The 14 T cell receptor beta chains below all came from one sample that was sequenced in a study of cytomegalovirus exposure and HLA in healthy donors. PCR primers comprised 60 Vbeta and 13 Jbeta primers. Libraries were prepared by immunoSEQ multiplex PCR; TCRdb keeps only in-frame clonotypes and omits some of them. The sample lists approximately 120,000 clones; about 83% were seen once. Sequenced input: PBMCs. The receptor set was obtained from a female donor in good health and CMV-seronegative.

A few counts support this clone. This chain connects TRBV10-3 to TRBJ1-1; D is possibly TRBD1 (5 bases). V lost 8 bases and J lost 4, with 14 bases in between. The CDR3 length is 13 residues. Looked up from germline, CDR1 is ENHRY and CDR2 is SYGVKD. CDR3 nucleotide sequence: TGTGCCATCGCCGGGGGAGGTAGCACTGAAGCTTTCTTT. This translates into CAIAGGGSTEAFF.

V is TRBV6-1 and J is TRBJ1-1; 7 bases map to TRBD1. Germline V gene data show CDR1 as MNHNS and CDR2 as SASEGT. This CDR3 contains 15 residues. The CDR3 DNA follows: TGTGGGTGGATAGACAGGGAGGTATTGGGCACTGAAGCTTTCTTT. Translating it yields CGWIDREVLGTEAFF.

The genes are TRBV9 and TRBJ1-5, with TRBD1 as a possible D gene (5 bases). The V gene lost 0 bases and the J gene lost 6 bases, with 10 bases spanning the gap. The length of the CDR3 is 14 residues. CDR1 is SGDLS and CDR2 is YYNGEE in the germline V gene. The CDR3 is CASSVEGTGQPQHF. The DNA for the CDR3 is TGTGCCAGCAGCGTAGAAGGGACTGGTCAGCCCCAGCATTTT.

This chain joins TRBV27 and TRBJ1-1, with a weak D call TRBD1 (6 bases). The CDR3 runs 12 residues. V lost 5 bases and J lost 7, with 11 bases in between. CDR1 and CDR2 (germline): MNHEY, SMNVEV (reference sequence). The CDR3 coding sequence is TGTGCCAGCAGTAAGGGGGGGGGTGAAGCTTTCTTT. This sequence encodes CASSKGGGEAFF.

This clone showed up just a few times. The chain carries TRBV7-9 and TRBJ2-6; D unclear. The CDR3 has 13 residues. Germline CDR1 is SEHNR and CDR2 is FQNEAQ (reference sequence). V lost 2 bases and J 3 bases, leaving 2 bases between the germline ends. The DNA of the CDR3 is TGTGCCAGCAGCTTACTTGGGGCCAACGTCCTGACTTTC. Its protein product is CASSLLGANVLTF.

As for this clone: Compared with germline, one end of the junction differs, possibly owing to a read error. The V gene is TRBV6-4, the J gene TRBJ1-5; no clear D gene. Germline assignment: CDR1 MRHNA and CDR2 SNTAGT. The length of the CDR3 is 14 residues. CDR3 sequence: CASRTRFGNQLQHF. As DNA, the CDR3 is TGTGCCAGCAGGACGAGGTTTGGCAATCAGCTCCAGCATTTT.

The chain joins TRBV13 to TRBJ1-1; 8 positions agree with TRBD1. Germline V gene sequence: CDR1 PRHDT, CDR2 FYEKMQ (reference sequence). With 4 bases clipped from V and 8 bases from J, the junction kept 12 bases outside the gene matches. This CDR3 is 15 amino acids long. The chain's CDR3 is CASSSSEQGALEAFF. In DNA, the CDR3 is TGTGCCAGCAGCTCATCCGAGCAGGGGGCCCTGGAAGCTTTCTTT.

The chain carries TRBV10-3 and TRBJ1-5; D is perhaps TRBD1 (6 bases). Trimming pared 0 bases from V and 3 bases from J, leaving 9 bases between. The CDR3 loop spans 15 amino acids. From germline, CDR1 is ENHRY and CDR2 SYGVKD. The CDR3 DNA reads TGTGCCATCAGTGAGTCGGGGACAAACAATCAGCCCCAGCATTTT. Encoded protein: CAISESGTNNQPQHF.

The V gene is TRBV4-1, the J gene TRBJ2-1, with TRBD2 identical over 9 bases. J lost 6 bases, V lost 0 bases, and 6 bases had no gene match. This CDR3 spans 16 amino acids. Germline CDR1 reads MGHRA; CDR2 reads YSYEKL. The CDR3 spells CASSQDSGGRFNEQFF. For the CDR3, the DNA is TGCGCCAGCAGCCAAGATAGCGGGGGAAGGTTCAATGAGCAGTTCTTC.

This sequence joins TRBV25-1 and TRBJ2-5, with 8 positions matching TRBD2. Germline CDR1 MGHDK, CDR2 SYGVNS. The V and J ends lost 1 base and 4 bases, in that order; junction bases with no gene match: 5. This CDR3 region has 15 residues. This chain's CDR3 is CASSELAGRGETQYF. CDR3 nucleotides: TGTGCCAGCAGTGAATTAGCGGGGAGAGGAGAGACCCAGTACTTC. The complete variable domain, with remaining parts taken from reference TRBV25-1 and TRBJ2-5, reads EADIYQTPRYLVIGTGKKITLECSQTMGHDKMYWYQQDPGMELHLIHYSYGVNSTEKGDLSSESTVSRIRTEHFPLTLESARPSHTSQYLCASSELAGRGETQYFGPGTRLLVL.

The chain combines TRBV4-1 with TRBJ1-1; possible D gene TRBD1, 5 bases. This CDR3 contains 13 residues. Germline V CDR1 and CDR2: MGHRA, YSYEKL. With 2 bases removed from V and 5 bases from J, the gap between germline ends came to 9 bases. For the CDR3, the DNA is TGCGCCAGCAGCCAAAAAAGGGGTACTGAAGCTTTCTTT. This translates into CASSQKRGTEAFF.

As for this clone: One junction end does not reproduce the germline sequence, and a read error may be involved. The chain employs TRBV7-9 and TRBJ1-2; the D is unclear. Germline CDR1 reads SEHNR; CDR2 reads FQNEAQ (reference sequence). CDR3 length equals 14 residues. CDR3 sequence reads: CASSFPAVPYSYTF. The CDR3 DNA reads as TGTGCCAGCAGCTTCCCCGCCGTCCCCTATAGCTACACCTTC.

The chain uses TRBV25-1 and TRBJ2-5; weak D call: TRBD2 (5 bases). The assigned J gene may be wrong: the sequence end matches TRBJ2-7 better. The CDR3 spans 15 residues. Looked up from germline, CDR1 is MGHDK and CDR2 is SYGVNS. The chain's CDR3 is CASSGENGGEYEQYF. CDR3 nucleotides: TGTGCCAGCAGTGGAGAGAACGGTGGGGAGTACGAGCAGTACTTC.

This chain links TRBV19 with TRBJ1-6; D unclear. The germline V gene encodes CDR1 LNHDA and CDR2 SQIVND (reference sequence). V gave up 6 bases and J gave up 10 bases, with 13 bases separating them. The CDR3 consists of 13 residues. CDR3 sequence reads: CASSSLSGSPLHF. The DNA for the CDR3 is TGTGCCAGTAGCAGCCTATCGGGATCACCCCTCCACTTT.